One and the same sample provided the 27 T cell receptor beta chains below, sequenced in a study of shared clonotypes between healthy human individuals. Profiled with immunoSEQ multiplex PCR; TCRdb holds only in-frame clones, not every one. The data show around 1.6 million clones, about 98% seen once. Sequenced: naive CD4+ T cells sorted from blood. Subset indicated: CD45RA+ positively selected. These receptors all come from a man aged 30 to 45 in good health.

The chain couples TRBV25-1 to TRBJ2-5; tentatively, D is TRBD1 (5 bases). Trimming removed 4 bases at V and 5 bases at J, with 20 bases between. This CDR3 has 16 residues. Germline loops: CDR1 MGHDK, CDR2 SYGVNS. The CDR3 nucleotides are TGTGCCAGCAGTGTTTTCACCGACAGTTTTGGGGAGACCCAGTACTTC. Protein sequence: CASSVFTDSFGETQYF.

The rearrangement uses TRBV10-3 and TRBJ1-3, with D perhaps matching TRBD1 (6 bases). Trimming stripped 7 bases from V and 4 bases from J, with 11 bases between. Germline CDR1 and CDR2: ENHRY and SYGVKD. The length of the CDR3 is 13 residues. The DNA for the CDR3 is TGTGCCATCACGCGGGGGCAAGGAAACACCATATATTTT. It translates to CAITRGQGNTIYF.

V is TRBV30 and J is TRBJ2-1; 10 bases are shared with TRBD2. V lost 2 bases and J lost 2; bases outside the gene matches: 0. The CDR3 covers 14 residues. Germline CDR1 GTSNPN, CDR2 SVGIG (reference sequence). This CDR3 is CAWSTSGTYNEQFF. CDR3 coding DNA: TGTGCCTGGAGTACTAGCGGGACCTACAATGAGCAGTTCTTC. Drawing the rest from reference TRBV30 and TRBJ2-1, the complete variable domain is SQTIHQWPATLVQPVGSPLSLECTVEGTSNPNLYWYRQAAGRGLQLLFYSVGIGQISSEVPQNLSASRPQDRQFILSSKKLLLSDSGFYLCAWSTSGTYNEQFFGPGTRLTVL.

The chain recombines TRBV11-2 with TRBJ2-7; 7 nucleotides line up with TRBD1. The J segment lost 2 bases and the V segment lost 5 bases, leaving 9 bases of the junction unmatched. Germline V gives CDR1 SGHAT, CDR2 FQNNGV. The CDR3 spans 15 residues. CDR3 loop: CASSARQGFTYEQYF. The DNA of the CDR3 is TGTGCCAGCAGCGCCCGACAGGGATTTACCTACGAGCAGTACTTC.

This chain joins TRBV28 and TRBJ2-1; D uncertain. CDR1 and CDR2 from the germline V gene are MDHEN and SYDVKM. Trimming left V 8 bases short and J 16 bases short, with 18 bases between. This CDR3 has 11 residues. The CDR3 loop is CASSARARFFF. In nucleotides, the CDR3 is TGTGCCAGCTCCGCCCGGGCGAGATTCTTCTTC.

V and J are TRBV19 and TRBJ2-7; D is uncertain. V dropped 3 bases and J dropped 2 bases, with 11 bases sitting between them. Germline lookup yields CDR1 LNHDA and CDR2 SQIVND (reference sequence). This CDR3 is 14 amino acids long. CDR3 in amino acids: CASSIYGRPYEQYF. The CDR3 DNA reads as TGTGCCAGTAGTATTTATGGCAGGCCCTACGAGCAGTACTTC. Drawing the rest from reference TRBV19 and TRBJ2-7, the complete variable domain is DGGITQSPKYLFRKEGQNVTLSCEQNLNHDAMYWYRQDPGQGLRLIYYSQIVNDFQKGDIAEGYSVSREKKESFPLTVTSAQKNPTAFYLCASSIYGRPYEQYFGPGTRLTVT.

The J gene is TRBJ2-5, the V gene TRBV18; D gene uncertain. The CDR3 covers 15 residues. V was cut by 6 bases and J by 1 base, with 15 bases left in between. Per the germline V gene, CDR1 is KGHSH and CDR2 is LQKENI. This CDR3 is CASSPTPTLQETQYF. DNA of the CDR3: TGTGCCAGCTCCCCCACGCCGACCCTCCAAGAGACCCAGTACTTC.

The chain combines TRBV6-6 with TRBJ2-5, with unresolved D. V gave up 0 bases and J gave up 10 bases, with 21 bases separating them. This CDR3 is 16 amino acids long. Germline V lookup: CDR1 MNHNY, CDR2 SVGAGI (reference sequence). The chain's CDR3 is CASSYSFSAGGRDQYF. CDR3 DNA sequence: TGTGCCAGCAGTTACTCGTTTTCGGCAGGTGGAAGAGACCAGTACTTC.

This clone has a single count. The V and J genes are TRBV4-3 and TRBJ1-4, with TRBD1 matching over 9 bases. Germline CDR1 is LGHNA and CDR2 is YSLEER. Trimming took 1 base from V and 8 from J; bases not matched to a gene: 5. This CDR3 has 15 residues. CDR3 coding DNA: TGCGCCAGCAGCCAAGCCGGGACAGGGTACGAAAAACTGTTTTTT. This encodes CASSQAGTGYEKLFF.

The chain joins TRBV4-2 to TRBJ2-3; D is ambiguous. CDR1 and CDR2 from the germline V gene are LGHNA and YNFKEQ. The CDR3 contains 15 residues. Trimming took off 0 bases at V and 7 bases at J, with 14 bases between the two ends. CDR3 in DNA: TGTGCCAGCAGCCAAGACCACCTATCTGAGTATACGCAGTATTTT. Its translation is CASSQDHLSEYTQYF.

V and J are TRBV11-2 and TRBJ2-3, with 9 nucleotides matching TRBD2. Looked up from germline, CDR1 is SGHAT and CDR2 is FQNNGV. The CDR3 consists of 18 residues. The trim removed 3 bases at V and 0 bases at J, leaving 10 bases unmatched. The CDR3 sequence is CASSFLAGLVQSTDTQYF. Written as DNA, the CDR3 is TGTGCCAGCAGCTTTCTAGCGGGGCTAGTTCAGAGCACAGATACGCAGTATTTT.

This chain links TRBV5-4 with TRBJ2-1, with TRBD1 identical over 8 bases. Germline V gives CDR1 SGHNT, CDR2 YYREEE (reference sequence). The ends lost 2 bases at V and 7 bases at J; junction bases unmatched: 8. The CDR3 runs to 15 residues. CDR3 DNA: TGTGCCAGCAGCTTAAACGCGGACAGGGTAAATGAGCAGTTCTTC. Its protein is CASSLNADRVNEQFF.

The rearrangement joins TRBV5-1 to TRBJ2-3; D gene unclear. Germline CDR1 and CDR2: SGHRS and YFSETQ. The V and J ends lost 6 bases and 5 bases respectively, with 7 bases between them. CDR3 length equals 11 residues. The CDR3 reads CASTLGDTQYF. The CDR3 bases are TGCGCCAGCACCTTAGGAGATACGCAGTATTTT.

Of note for this clone: Other nucleotide sequences in the sample specify the same CDR3. V usage is TRBV5-1 and J usage is TRBJ1-1, with TRBD1 matching 9 bases. V lost 4 bases, J lost 1 base, and 2 bases stayed unmatched. There are 14 residues in the CDR3. In germline, CDR1 is SGHRS, CDR2 YFSETQ. The CDR3 protein is CASSQTGGNTEAFF. CDR3 sequence (DNA): TGCGCCAGCAGCCAGACAGGGGGGAACACTGAAGCTTTCTTT.

Only one count was recorded for this clone. This rearrangement joins TRBV5-4 to TRBJ2-1, with D unclear. CDR3 length: 11 residues. V was pared by 2 bases and J by 6 bases, with 3 bases between. Germline V gene lookup returns CDR1 SGHNT and CDR2 YYREEE (reference sequence). As DNA, the CDR3 is TGTGCCAGCAGCTTCTCCAATGAGCAGTTCTTC. As protein: CASSFSNEQFF. Using reference TRBV5-4 and TRBJ2-1 for the parts outside the CDR3, the full variable domain is ETGVTQSPTHLIKTRGQQVTLRCSSQSGHNTVSWYQQALGQGPQFIFQYYREEENGRGNFPPRFSGLQFPNYSSELNVNALELDDSALYLCASSFSNEQFFGPGTRLTVL.

V is TRBV18 and J is TRBJ2-5; D remains ambiguous. V lost 1 base and J lost 1, with 7 bases in between. Germline loops: CDR1 KGHSH, CDR2 LQKENI. The CDR3 totals 14 residues. CDR3 DNA: TGTGCCAGCTCACCACGCGCGGTCCAAGAGACCCAGTACTTC. It yields the protein CASSPRAVQETQYF.

This chain joins TRBV15 and TRBJ2-1; the match to TRBD2 covers 8 bases. The CDR3 has 17 residues. V dropped 1 base and J dropped 0; count of bases not matched to a gene: 5. The V gene's germline CDR1 is LNHNV and CDR2 YYDKDF (reference sequence). CDR3 DNA: TGTGCCACCAGCAGAGCGTTAGCGGGGAACTCCTACAATGAGCAGTTCTTC. As protein: CATSRALAGNSYNEQFF.

This clone was counted once. The CDR3 DNA sequence: TGTGCCAGCAGCTTGGGACTAGCGGGAGTCAGTTTTGAGTACGAGCAGTACTTC. Residues: CASSLGLAGVSFEYEQYF. This chain connects TRBV5-5 to TRBJ2-7; 12 bases match TRBD2. This CDR3 is 18 amino acids long. Germline V gene lookup returns CDR1 SGHKS and CDR2 YYEKEE (reference sequence). V lost 0 bases to trimming and J lost 4 bases; unmatched junction nucleotides: 11.

The V gene is TRBV6-1, the J gene TRBJ2-3; the match to TRBD2 covers 10 bases. The germline V gene has CDR1 MNHNS and CDR2 SASEGT. After removal of 8 bases from V and 8 bases from J, the junction contained 13 bases not matched to a gene. The CDR3 has 15 residues. This CDR3 is CASDILAGSWGTQYF. The CDR3 region has the DNA TGTGCCAGCGATATACTAGCGGGAAGTTGGGGTACGCAGTATTTT.

The chain couples TRBV10-2 to TRBJ2-2; the D gene is possibly TRBD2 (6 bases). Trimming removed 2 bases at V and 5 bases at J, with 12 bases between. The CDR3 is 15 residues long. Germline V lookup: CDR1 WSHSY, CDR2 SAAADI. Here the CDR3 DNA reads TGCGCCAGCAGTGAGCGCGGGGTGAAGACCGGGGAGCTGTTTTTT. The encoded protein is CASSERGVKTGELFF.

This clone was seen only once. CDR3 DNA: TGTGCCAGTAGTATCGGTCCGGGGATGGCTGAAGCTTTCTTT. Translated: CASSIGPGMAEAFF. The V call is TRBV19, the J call TRBJ1-1; no clear D. The germline V gene encodes CDR1 LNHDA and CDR2 SQIVND (reference sequence). Trimming shortened V by 3 bases and J by 6 bases, and 14 bases separated the two germline ends. The CDR3 length is 14 residues. Based on the CDR3 plus reference TRBV19 and TRBJ1-1, the full variable domain is DGGITQSPKYLFRKEGQNVTLSCEQNLNHDAMYWYRQDPGQGLRLIYYSQIVNDFQKGDIAEGYSVSREKKESFPLTVTSAQKNPTAFYLCASSIGPGMAEAFFGQGTRLTVV.

This chain links TRBV19 with TRBJ2-7, with 8 bases aligning to TRBD1. CDR1 and CDR2 from the germline V gene are LNHDA and SQIVND (reference sequence). This CDR3 contains 13 residues. V lost 6 bases and J lost 0; bases outside the gene matches: 1. As DNA, the CDR3 is TGTGCCAGTAGGGGACAGGCCTCCTACGAGCAGTACTTC. Protein: CASRGQASYEQYF.

The V gene is TRBV28, the J gene TRBJ2-5, with a possible D match to TRBD2 (6 bases). Germline assignment: CDR1 MDHEN and CDR2 SYDVKM. CDR3 length: 18 amino acids. V dropped 2 bases and J dropped 3 bases, with 22 bases sitting between them. The CDR3 DNA is TGTGCCAGCAGTTTACCGTTCGCCGCTTCAGGAGGGAAAGAGACCCAGTACTTC. Residues: CASSLPFAASGGKETQYF.

The V and J genes are TRBV9 and TRBJ2-5; D might be TRBD1 or TRBD2, each matching 6 bases. V gave up 4 bases and J gave up 1 base, with 14 bases separating them. The CDR3 length is 15 residues. Germline lookup yields CDR1 SGDLS and CDR2 YYNGEE. Here the CDR3 DNA reads TGTGCCAGCAGCTTGAGGGGGGACTCCCAAGAGACCCAGTACTTC. Its translation: CASSLRGDSQETQYF.

This chain links TRBV28 with TRBJ2-1, with D tentatively TRBD1 (6 bases). CDR3 length: 17 amino acids. The ends were cut back, 8 bases at V and 0 bases at J, with 20 bases in the middle. Germline CDR1 is MDHEN and CDR2 is SYDVKM. The CDR3 spells CASPPRPTGSSYNEQFF. CDR3 sequence (DNA): TGTGCCAGCCCCCCTCGGCCCACAGGGAGCTCCTACAATGAGCAGTTCTTC.

The chain couples TRBV4-1 to TRBJ1-1, with no clear D. Deletions cut 1 base from V and 0 bases from J, with 9 bases between. The CDR3 contains 15 residues. Germline CDR1 reads MGHRA; CDR2 reads YSYEKL. The CDR3 DNA reads TGCGCCAGCAGCCAAGCCCCGGTAATGAACACTGAAGCTTTCTTT. Translation: CASSQAPVMNTEAFF.

J is TRBJ2-3 and V is TRBV13; no definite D call. The CDR3 has 17 amino acids. CDR1 and CDR2 (germline): PRHDT, FYEKMQ (reference sequence). Trimming left V 0 bases short and J 1 base short, with 14 bases between. CDR3 sequence reads: CASSLGERRKRTDTQYF. The CDR3 nucleotides read TGTGCCAGCAGCTTAGGCGAAAGGCGGAAACGCACAGATACGCAGTATTTT.